This TCR beta chain comes out of a study of T cell changes during pregnancy in multiple sclerosis. This CDR3 has 18 residues. The V and J ends lost 1 base and 2 bases respectively, with 19 bases between them. The germline gives CDR1 SGDLS, CDR2 YYNGEE. The count of this clone is one. Generated by immunoSEQ multiplex PCR, the TCRdb table keeps only in-frame clones and is missing some. The sample yields around 75,000 clones, approximately 95% seen once. The TCR was taken from a female donor with multiple sclerosis, enrolled in a pregnancy study. This specimen consisted of CD4+ T cells from peripheral blood mononuclear cells, obtained after pregnancy. This rearrangement joins TRBV9 to TRBJ2-1, with D perhaps TRBD2 (5 bases). The CDR3 nucleotides read TGTGCCAGCAGCGTAATAGCGCCTACTTCGGGGACCTACAATGAGCAGTTCTTC. Encoded protein: CASSVIAPTSGTYNEQFF. Full variable domain (missing parts from reference TRBV9 and TRBJ2-1): DSGVTQTPKHLITATGQRVTLRCSPRSGDLSVYWYQQSLDQGLQFLIQYYNGEERAKGNILERFSAQQFPDLHSELNLSSLELGDSALYFCASSVIAPTSGTYNEQFFGPGTRLTVL.